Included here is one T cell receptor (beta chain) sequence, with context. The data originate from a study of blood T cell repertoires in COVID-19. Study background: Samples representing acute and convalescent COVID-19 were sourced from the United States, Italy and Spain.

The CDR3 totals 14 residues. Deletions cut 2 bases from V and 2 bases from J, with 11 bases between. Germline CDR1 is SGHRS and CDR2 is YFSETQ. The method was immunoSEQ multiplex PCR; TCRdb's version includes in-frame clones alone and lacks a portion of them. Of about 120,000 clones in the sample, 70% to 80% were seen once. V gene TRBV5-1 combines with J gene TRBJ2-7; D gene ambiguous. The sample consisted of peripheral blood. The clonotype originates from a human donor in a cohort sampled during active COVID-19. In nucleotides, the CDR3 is TGCGCCAGCAGCTTAGGAGACCTTACCTACGAGCAGTACTTC. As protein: CASSLGDLTYEQYF. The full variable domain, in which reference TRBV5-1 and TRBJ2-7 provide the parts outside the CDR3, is KAGVTQTPRYLIKTRGQQVTLSCSPISGHRSVSWYQQTPGQGLQFLFEYFSETQRNKGNFPGRFSGRQFSNSRSEMNVSTLELGDSALYLCASSLGDLTYEQYFGPGTRLTVT.